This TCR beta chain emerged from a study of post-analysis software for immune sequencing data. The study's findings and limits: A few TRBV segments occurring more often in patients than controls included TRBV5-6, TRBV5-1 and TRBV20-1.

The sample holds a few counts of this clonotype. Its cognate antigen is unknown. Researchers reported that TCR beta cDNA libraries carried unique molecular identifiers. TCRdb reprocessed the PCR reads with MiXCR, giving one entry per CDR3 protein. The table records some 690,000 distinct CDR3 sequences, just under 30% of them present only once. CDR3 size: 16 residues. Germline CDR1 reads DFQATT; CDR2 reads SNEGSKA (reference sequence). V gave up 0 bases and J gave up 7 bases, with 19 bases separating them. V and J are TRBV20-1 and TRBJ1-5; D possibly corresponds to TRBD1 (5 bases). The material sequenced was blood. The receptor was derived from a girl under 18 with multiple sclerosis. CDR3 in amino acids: CSARDPQDTREQPQHF. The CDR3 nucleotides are TGCAGTGCTAGAGATCCTCAGGACACGCGTGAGCAGCCCCAGCATTTT.